This T cell receptor beta chain was retrieved from a study of T cell repertoires in cytomegalovirus infection (dated by TCRdb to about 2019). With regard to the full study: The HLA type of each donor mattered for the analysis, because public TCR beta signatures pointed to carriage of CMV infection along with the matching HLA type. Findings and caveats that apply to the study as a whole: The ex vivo response was dominated by HLA-C-restricted CMV-specific TCR beta clonotypes, which also provided the single most frequent clonotype in two of eight donors. Cumulative frequency of public TCR beta family members discriminated carriers of CMV infection plus the relevant HLA type in this cohort and an independent approximately 370-donor cohort.

This clonotype was detected a few times. Its antigen is unknown. Base quality data are lacking; no much larger clone is found one base away. The listed sequencing device is Illumina HiSeq 1500. The raw public data were reprocessed by TCRdb itself: fastp quality trimming at Q25, MiXCR clonotype calling, in-frame beta chains only. CDR3 protein duplicates are merged, each entry listing the most common genes and DNA. The sample table records nearly 70,000 distinct CDR3 sequences; around 21% of these occur just once. The ten largest account for roughly 80% of the sample. CDR1 and CDR2, looked up from the germline V gene, are MNHNS and SASEGT. The CDR3 spans 13 residues, from the cysteine through the phenylalanine. Only the CDR3 DNA is retained, 39 bases long and in frame from the first base. The V end loses 5 bases and the J end loses 6 bases, and a stretch of 13 bases separates them.

This clonotype was obtained from a human donor in good health (CMV status not recorded). Some clones in this sample may be carry-over from other donors' samples. The sample consisted of PBMCs, sequenced either directly or after in vitro stimulation (not recorded which). The rearrangement combines TRBV6-1 with TRBJ1-1, with the D gene not confidently named. The CDR3 sequence is CASSSQRHPEAFF. The DNA sequence is given as TGTGCCAGCAGTTCCCAACGCCACCCTGAAGCTTTCTTT.